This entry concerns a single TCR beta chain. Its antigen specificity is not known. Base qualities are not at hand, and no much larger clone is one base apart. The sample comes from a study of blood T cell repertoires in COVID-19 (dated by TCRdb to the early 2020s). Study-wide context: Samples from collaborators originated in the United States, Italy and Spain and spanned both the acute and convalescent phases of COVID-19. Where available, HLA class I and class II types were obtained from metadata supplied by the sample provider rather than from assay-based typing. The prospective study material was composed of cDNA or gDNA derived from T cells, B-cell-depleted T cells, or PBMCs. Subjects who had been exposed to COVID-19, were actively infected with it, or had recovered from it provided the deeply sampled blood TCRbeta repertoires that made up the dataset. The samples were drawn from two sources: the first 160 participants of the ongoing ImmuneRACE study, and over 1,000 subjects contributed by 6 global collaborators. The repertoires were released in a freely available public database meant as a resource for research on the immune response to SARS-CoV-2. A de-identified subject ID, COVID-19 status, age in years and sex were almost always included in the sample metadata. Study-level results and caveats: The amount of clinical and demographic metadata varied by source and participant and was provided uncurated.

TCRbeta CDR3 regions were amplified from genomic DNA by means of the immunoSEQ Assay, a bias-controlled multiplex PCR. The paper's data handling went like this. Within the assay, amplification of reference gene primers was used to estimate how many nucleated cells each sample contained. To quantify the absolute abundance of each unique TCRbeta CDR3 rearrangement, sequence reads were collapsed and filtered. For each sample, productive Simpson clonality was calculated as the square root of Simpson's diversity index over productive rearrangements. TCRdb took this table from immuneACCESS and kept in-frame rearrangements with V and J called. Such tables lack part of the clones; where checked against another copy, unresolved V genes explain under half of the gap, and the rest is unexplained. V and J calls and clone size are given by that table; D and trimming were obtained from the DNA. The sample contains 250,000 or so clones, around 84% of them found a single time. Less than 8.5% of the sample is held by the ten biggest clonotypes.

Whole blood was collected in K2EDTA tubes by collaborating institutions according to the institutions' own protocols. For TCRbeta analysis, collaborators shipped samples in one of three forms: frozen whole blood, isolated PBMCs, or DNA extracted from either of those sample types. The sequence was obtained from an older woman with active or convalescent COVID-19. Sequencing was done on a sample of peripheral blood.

The CDR3 protein is CASSLGGGQETQYF. The DNA sequence is as follows: TGCGCCAGCAGCTTGGGTGGCGGACAAGAGACCCAGTACTTC. The chain is made from TRBV5-1 and TRBJ2-5; no D gene is confidently identified. From cysteine to phenylalanine, the CDR3 is 14 amino acids long. Solely the CDR3 DNA is kept, with 42 bases framed from the first base. V sheds 0 bases and J sheds 2 bases, leaving 8 bases between their ends. CDR1 and CDR2, looked up from the germline V gene, are SGHRS and YFSETQ.